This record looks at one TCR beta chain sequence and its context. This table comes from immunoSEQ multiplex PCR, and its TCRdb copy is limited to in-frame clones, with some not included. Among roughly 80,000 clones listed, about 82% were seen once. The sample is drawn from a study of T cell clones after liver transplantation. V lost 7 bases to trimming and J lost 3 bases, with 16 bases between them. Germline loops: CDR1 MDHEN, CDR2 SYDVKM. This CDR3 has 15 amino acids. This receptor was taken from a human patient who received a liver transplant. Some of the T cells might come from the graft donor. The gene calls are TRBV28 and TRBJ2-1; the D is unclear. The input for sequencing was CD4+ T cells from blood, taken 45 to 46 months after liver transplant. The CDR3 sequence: CASMVGTLFYNEQFF. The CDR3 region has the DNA TGTGCCAGCATGGTGGGAACCCTATTCTACAATGAGCAGTTCTTC.